This TCR beta chain was sequenced for a study of blood T cell repertoires in COVID-19. How the authors handled the data: Reference gene primer amplification yielded estimated nucleated cell counts. Assay: immunoSEQ multiplex PCR; the TCRdb copy retains only in-frame clones and omits some. V and J calls plus clone size are reproduced from that table; the DNA served to infer D and trimming. In the table there are a few hundred thousand clones, about 88% of which are singletons. The CDR3 covers 14 residues. Germline V gene lookup returns CDR1 MNHEY and CDR2 SVGAGI. J gave up 8 bases and V 0 bases, and 5 bases lay outside the gene matches.

The specimen sequenced was PBMCs or T cells enriched from blood (not recorded which). The chain recombines TRBV6-5 with TRBJ1-2; 8 bases fit TRBD1. This clonotype originated in a woman aged 25 to 39 who had been exposed to COVID-19. CDR3 nucleotides: TGTGCCAGCAGTTACTCAGGGACAGGCGAGGGCTACACCTTC. It codes for CASSYSGTGEGYTF.